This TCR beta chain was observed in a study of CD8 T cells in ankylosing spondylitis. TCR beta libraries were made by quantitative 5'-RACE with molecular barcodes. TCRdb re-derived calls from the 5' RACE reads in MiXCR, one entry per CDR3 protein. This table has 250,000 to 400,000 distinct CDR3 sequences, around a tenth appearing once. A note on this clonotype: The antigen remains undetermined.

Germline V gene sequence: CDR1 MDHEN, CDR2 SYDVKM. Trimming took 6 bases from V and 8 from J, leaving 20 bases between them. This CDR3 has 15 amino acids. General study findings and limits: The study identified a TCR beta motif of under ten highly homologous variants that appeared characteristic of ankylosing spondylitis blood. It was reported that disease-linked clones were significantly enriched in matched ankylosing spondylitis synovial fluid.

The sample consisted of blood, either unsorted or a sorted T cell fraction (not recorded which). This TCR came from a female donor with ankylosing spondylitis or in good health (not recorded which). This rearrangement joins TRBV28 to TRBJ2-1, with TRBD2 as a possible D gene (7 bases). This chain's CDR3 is CASSPRRGGRYEQFF. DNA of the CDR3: TGTGCCAGCAGCCCGCGGAGGGGGGGTAGGTATGAGCAGTTCTTC.